Presented here are 9 T cell receptor beta chains from one specimen sequenced in a study of blood T cell repertoires in COVID-19 (dated by TCRdb to the early 2020s). Library construction relied on the immunoSEQ multiplex PCR assay. TCRdb provides this immuneACCESS table in a form limited to in-frame rearrangements. Some clones are lacking; in checked studies, under half of them reflect an unresolved V gene, and why the rest are absent is not known. This sample has about 36,000 clones in its table, and over 60% of those were observed once. The leading ten clones occupy 1.5% to 2.5% of the sample. Input material: peripheral blood. Source of these receptors: a man aged 55 to 70 with active COVID-19.

The J gene is TRBJ1-5, the V gene TRBV3-1 (or the pseudogene TRBV3-2); no definite D call. This CDR3 comprises 16 residues. The germline V and J ends were trimmed by 3 bases and 1 base, with 13 bases remaining between them. The V gene's germline CDR1 is LGHDT and CDR2 YNNKEL (reference sequence). Here the CDR3 DNA reads TGTGCCAGCAGCCAGGATACGTGGGAGAGCAATCAGCCCCAGCATTTT. Translated, it gives CASSQDTWESNQPQHF.

This clone appeared once. V usage is TRBV7-2 and J usage is TRBJ2-1, with 9 bases lining up with TRBD2. The germline V gene encodes CDR1 SGHTA and CDR2 FQGNSA. Germline trimming cut 5 bases from V and 15 bases from J; bases unmatched to any gene: 11. The CDR3 length is 13 residues. The CDR3 nucleotides read TGTGCCAGCAGCCAACTAGCGGGTAAGAGCTTGTTCTTC. Amino acids: CASSQLAGKSLFF.

J is TRBJ2-7 and V is TRBV6-5; D remains unclear. Germline assignment: CDR1 MNHEY and CDR2 SVGAGI. This CDR3 is 12 amino acids long. The V gene lost 6 bases and the J gene lost 6 bases, with 12 bases spanning the gap. In DNA, the CDR3 is TGTGCCAGCAGCTTCGCAGGCACCGAGCAGTACTTC. Translated, it gives CASSFAGTEQYF.

V and J are TRBV11-3 and TRBJ1-6; tentative D call: TRBD1 (5 bases). Deletions cut 5 bases from V and 7 bases from J, with 12 bases between. The CDR3 consists of 14 residues. CDR1 is SGHNT and CDR2 is YENEEA in the germline V gene. The CDR3 protein is CASSVRGSNSPLHF. The DNA for the CDR3 is TGTGCCAGCAGCGTTCGGGGGTCAAATTCACCCCTCCACTTT.

This chain links TRBV5-4 with TRBJ1-2; D remains unclear. V was pared by 1 base and J by 5 bases, with 12 bases between. The CDR3 covers 14 residues. Germline V CDR1 and CDR2: SGHNT, YYREEE (reference sequence). CDR3 DNA sequence: TGTGCCAGCAGCTTGTACGGGATCACATATGGCTACACCTTC. Residues: CASSLYGITYGYTF.

The chain joins TRBV14 to TRBJ1-2; no definite D call. This CDR3 spans 15 amino acids. The V gene lost 0 bases and the J gene lost 7 bases, with 15 bases spanning the gap. Per the germline V gene, CDR1 is SGHDN and CDR2 is FVKESK. Here the CDR3 reads CASSQDLWGGGGYTF. Here the CDR3 DNA reads TGTGCCAGCAGCCAAGATCTTTGGGGTGGAGGTGGCTACACCTTC.

The chain joins TRBV30 to TRBJ2-5; 8 nucleotides align to TRBD1. The CDR3 is 15 residues long. V shed 1 base, J shed 5 bases, and the junction held 9 bases outside the gene matches. Germline V gene lookup returns CDR1 GTSNPN and CDR2 SVGIG (reference sequence). The CDR3 region is CAWSAQGAIGETQYF. CDR3 coding DNA: TGTGCCTGGAGTGCTCAGGGGGCGATCGGGGAGACCCAGTACTTC.

The chain joins TRBV28 to TRBJ1-2; perhaps TRBD1 as D (6 bases). Germline V gene sequence: CDR1 MDHEN, CDR2 SYDVKM. CDR3 length equals 16 residues. V was pared by 5 bases and J by 4 bases, with 20 bases between. The CDR3 bases are TGTGCCAGCAGTACCTTTTCGGGGGGCTTGGGCTATGGCTACACCTTC. This sequence encodes CASSTFSGGLGYGYTF.

This chain joins TRBV7-8 and TRBJ2-7; D is possibly TRBD1 (5 bases). This CDR3 is built from 14 residues. Germline CDR1 SGHVS, CDR2 FQNEAQ. Trimming stripped 2 bases from V and 2 bases from J, with 10 bases between. CDR3 nucleotides: TGTGCCAGCAGCTTATCGACAGCAACCTACGAGCAGTACTTC. This gives the protein CASSLSTATYEQYF.